A selection of T cell receptor beta chains follows, all from one sample in a study of T cell responses to AZD1222 COVID-19 vaccine. The method was immunoSEQ multiplex PCR; TCRdb's version includes in-frame clones alone and lacks a portion of them. This table has about 190,000 clones, approximately 91% appearing once. Sequences were derived from peripheral blood, sampled on day 0 of AZD1222 vaccination. The receptors were gathered from an adult in good health. CDR3s include the opening cysteine and the closing phenylalanine or tryptophan. The D gene is left open where the match is weak. Only some rows state a clone size, as once, few, many or a class for expanded clones.

J	size	D	V	DNA	CDR3
TRBJ2-3	-	-	TRBV19	TGTGCCAGTAGTAAAAGAACAGGGACAGATACGCAGTATTTT	CASSKRTGTDTQYF
TRBJ2-7	-	-	TRBV9	TGTGCCAGCAGCGTAGGAGGCGGCGAGCAGTACTTC	CASSVGGGEQYF
TRBJ2-1	-	TRBD2	TRBV5-5	TGTGCCAGCAGCTTGTTGACTAGCGGGAGGATAAATGAGCAGTTCTTC	CASSLLTSGRINEQFF
TRBJ1-3	-	-	TRBV3-1/TRBV3-2	TGTGCCAGCAGCCCGAAGGGCCCAGGGTACTCTGGAAACACCATATATTTT	CASSPKGPGYSGNTIYF
TRBJ1-2	-	TRBD1	TRBV14	TGTGCCAGCAGCCAGCGACAGGGATCTATCTATGGCTACACCTTC	CASSQRQGSIYGYTF
TRBJ1-6	-	TRBD1	TRBV9	TGTGCCAGCAGCGGGGGGGACAGGGCGGATTCACCCCTCCACTTT	CASSGGDRADSPLHF
TRBJ2-7	-	TRBD1	TRBV9	TGTGCCAGCAGCGTGACCGGGGACAGGGGGCGAGGGGTAGACGAGCAGTACTTC	CASSVTGDRGRGVDEQYF
TRBJ1-1	-	-	TRBV18	TGTGCCAGCTCACCACCGAGGACAAGGAACACTGAAGCTTTCTTT	CASSPPRTRNTEAFF
TRBJ2-7	-	-	TRBV11-3	TGTGCCAGCAGCTTAGAGGAGGGCCACGAGCAGTACTTC	CASSLEEGHEQYF
TRBJ1-1	few	-	TRBV20-1	TGCAGTGACATTAAGGACACTGAAGCTTTCTTT	CSDIKDTEAFF
TRBJ2-5	-	TRBD1	TRBV19	TGTGCCAGTAGTCCGGGGGAGGGGACAGGGCGGTTGGTGGAAGAGACCCAGTACTTC	CASSPGEGTGRLVEETQYF
TRBJ2-3	-	-	TRBV6-5	TGTGCCAGCAGGCAGGGTTACACAGATACGCAGTATTTT	CASRQGYTDTQYF
TRBJ2-7	-	-	TRBV7-3	TGTGCCAGCAGCTTAAGCGCGACAGCCTACGAGCAGTACTTC	CASSLSATAYEQYF
TRBJ1-2	-	TRBD1	TRBV18	TGTGCCAGCTCAATCCGGGACAGGGGGTTCGACTATGGCTACACCTTC	CASSIRDRGFDYGYTF
TRBJ1-2	-	TRBD1	TRBV3-1/TRBV3-2	TGTGCCAGCAGACCTACGACAGGGTCGCTTGGCTACACCTTC	CASRPTTGSLGYTF
TRBJ1-2	few	-	TRBV5-4	TGTGCCAGCAGCTTATGGGGGGCGGGCGGCTATGGCTACACCTTC	CASSLWGAGGYGYTF